This entry features one T cell receptor beta chain sequence. The antigen is undetermined. TCRdb ran MiXCR on the 5' RACE reads and lists one entry per CDR3 protein. Of 500,000 to 650,000 distinct CDR3 sequences detected, 5.3% appear once; the ten largest clones hold 3% to 4.5%. The data derive from a study of CD8 T cells in ankylosing spondylitis. Study-wide results and limits: Disease-linked clones reportedly showed significant enrichment in matched ankylosing spondylitis synovial fluid. Characteristic, it appeared, of ankylosing spondylitis blood was a TCR beta motif of eight or nine highly homologous variants.

The germline V gene encodes CDR1 KGHSH and CDR2 LQKENI. V was pared by 0 bases and J by 2 bases, with 17 bases between. The length of the CDR3 is 17 residues. The chain carries TRBV18 and TRBJ2-7, with D perhaps assigned TRBD1 or TRBD2 (5 bases each). The sequenced material came from blood, either unsorted or a sorted T cell fraction (not recorded which). The clonotype was recovered from a male donor with ankylosing spondylitis. CDR3 amino acids: CASSPPGGSLSPYEQYF. The CDR3 DNA follows: TGTGCCAGCTCACCACCTGGGGGAAGTTTATCCCCCTACGAGCAGTACTTC.